This TCR beta chain was found in a study of cytomegalovirus exposure and HLA in healthy donors. Broader study findings: 87-base-pair reads could not separate some V segments, including TRBV6-2 and TRBV6-3. For TCR beta chains, V- and J-gene trimming was later linked to a missense DCLRE1C variant.

It was healthy bone marrow donors who served as donors. The CDR3 contains 13 residues. CDR1 is LNHDA, CDR2 SQIVND, per germline (reference sequence). V was clipped by 5 bases and J by 6 bases; unmatched bases: 5. The PCR employed 60 Vbeta primers together with 13 Jbeta primers. Produced via immunoSEQ multiplex PCR; TCRdb's table is partial and in-frame only. This sample yields about 140,000 clones, of which approximately 72% are seen a single time; 6.5% belongs to the top ten. Of note for this clone: Its antigen is currently unknown.

Sequenced input: PBMCs. The V gene is TRBV19, the J gene TRBJ1-1; 8 nucleotides match TRBD1. The sequence was obtained from an older woman in good health and CMV-seronegative. The CDR3 loop is CASSFTGGSEAFF. CDR3 in DNA: TGTGCCAGTAGTTTTACAGGGGGTTCTGAAGCTTTCTTT. The full variable domain, its missing parts supplied by reference TRBV19 and TRBJ1-1, is DGGITQSPKYLFRKEGQNVTLSCEQNLNHDAMYWYRQDPGQGLRLIYYSQIVNDFQKGDIAEGYSVSREKKESFPLTVTSAQKNPTAFYLCASSFTGGSEAFFGQGTRLTVV.